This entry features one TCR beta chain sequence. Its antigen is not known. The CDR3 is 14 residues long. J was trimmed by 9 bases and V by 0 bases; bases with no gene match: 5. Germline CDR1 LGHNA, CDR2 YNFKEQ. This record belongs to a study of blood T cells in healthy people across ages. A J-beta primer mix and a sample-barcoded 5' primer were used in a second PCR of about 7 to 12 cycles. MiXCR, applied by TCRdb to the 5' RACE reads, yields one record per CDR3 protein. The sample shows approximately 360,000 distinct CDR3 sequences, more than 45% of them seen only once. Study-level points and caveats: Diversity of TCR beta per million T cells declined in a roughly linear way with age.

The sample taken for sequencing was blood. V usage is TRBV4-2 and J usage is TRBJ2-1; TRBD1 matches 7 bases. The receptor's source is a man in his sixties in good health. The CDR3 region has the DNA TGTGCCAGCAGCCAAGAGACAGGGACAAGTGAGCAGTTCTTC. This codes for CASSQETGTSEQFF.